Here is one T cell receptor beta chain with its context. Data came from immunoSEQ multiplex PCR; TCRdb stores just in-frame clones and leaves some out. The sample includes about 99,000 clones, approximately 90% of them seen just once. The entry originates in a study of T cell responses to AZD1222 COVID-19 vaccine. Source: peripheral blood, taken 28 days after the second AZD1222 dose. The sequence derives from an adult who received the AZD1222 COVID-19 vaccine.

The DNA for the CDR3 is TGTGCCAGCTCACCACAGGCGGGCACAGATACGCAGTATTTT. It encodes CASSPQAGTDTQYF. V gene TRBV18 combines with J gene TRBJ2-3; unclear D gene. Germline lookup yields CDR1 KGHSH and CDR2 LQKENI. The CDR3 runs to 14 residues. V was shortened by 1 base and J by 1 base, with 6 bases between the two germline ends.